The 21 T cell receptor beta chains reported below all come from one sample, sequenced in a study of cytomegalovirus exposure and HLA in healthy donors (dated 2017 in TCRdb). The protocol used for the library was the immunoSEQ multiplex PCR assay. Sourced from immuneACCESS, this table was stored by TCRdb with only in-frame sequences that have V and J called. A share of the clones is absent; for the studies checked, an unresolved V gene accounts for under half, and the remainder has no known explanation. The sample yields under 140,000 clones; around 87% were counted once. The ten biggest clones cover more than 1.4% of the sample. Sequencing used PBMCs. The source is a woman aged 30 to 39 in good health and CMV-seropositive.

The CDR3 protein is CASSGQGYQPQHF. The CDR3 DNA reads TGTGCCAGCAGTGGACAGGGTTATCAGCCCCAGCATTTT. This chain links TRBV25-1 with TRBJ1-5; 7 bases map to TRBD1. After removal of 4 bases from V and 5 bases from J, the junction contained 2 bases not matched to a gene. The CDR3 sequence is 13 residues long. Germline V CDR1 and CDR2: MGHDK, SYGVNS.

The DNA for the CDR3 is TGTGCCAGCAGCTCCTTATCCCACGAGCAGTACTTC. It translates to CASSSLSHEQYF. The chain joins TRBV7-2 to TRBJ2-7; unclear D gene. Germline V lookup: CDR1 SGHTA, CDR2 FQGNSA. V was trimmed by 4 bases and J by 5 bases, leaving 9 bases between them. The CDR3 totals 12 residues.

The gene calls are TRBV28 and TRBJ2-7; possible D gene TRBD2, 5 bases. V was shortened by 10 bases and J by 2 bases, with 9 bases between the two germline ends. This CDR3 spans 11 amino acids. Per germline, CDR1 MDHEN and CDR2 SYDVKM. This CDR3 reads CATGSAYEQYF. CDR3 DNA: TGTGCCACGGGATCGGCCTACGAGCAGTACTTC.

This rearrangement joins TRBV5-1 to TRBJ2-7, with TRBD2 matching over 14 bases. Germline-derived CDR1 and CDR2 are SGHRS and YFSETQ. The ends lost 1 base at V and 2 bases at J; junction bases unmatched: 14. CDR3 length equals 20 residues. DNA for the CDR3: TGCGCCAGCAGCTTGAAACCCCCGGCGACTAGCGGGGGGGCAGCCTACGAGCAGTACTTC. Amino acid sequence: CASSLKPPATSGGAAYEQYF.

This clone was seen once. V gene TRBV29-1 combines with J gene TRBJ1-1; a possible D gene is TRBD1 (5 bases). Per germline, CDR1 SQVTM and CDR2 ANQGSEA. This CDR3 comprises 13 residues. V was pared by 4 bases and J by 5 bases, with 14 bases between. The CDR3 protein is CSVVGQKGTEAFF. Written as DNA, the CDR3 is TGCAGCGTTGTTGGGCAGAAGGGGACTGAAGCTTTCTTT.

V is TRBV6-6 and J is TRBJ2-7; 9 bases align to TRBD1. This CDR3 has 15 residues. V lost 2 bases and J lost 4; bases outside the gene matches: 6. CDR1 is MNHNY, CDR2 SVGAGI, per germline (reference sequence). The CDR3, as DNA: TGTGCCAGCAGTTACGGGCCGGGACAGGGATACGAGCAGTACTTC. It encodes CASSYGPGQGYEQYF.

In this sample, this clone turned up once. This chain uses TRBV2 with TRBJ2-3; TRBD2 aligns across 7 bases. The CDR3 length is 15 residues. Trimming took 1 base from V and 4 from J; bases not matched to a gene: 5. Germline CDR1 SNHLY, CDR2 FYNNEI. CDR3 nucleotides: TGTGCCAGCAGTGAAGGGGGGAGGGCCCCAGATACGCAGTATTTT. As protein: CASSEGGRAPDTQYF.

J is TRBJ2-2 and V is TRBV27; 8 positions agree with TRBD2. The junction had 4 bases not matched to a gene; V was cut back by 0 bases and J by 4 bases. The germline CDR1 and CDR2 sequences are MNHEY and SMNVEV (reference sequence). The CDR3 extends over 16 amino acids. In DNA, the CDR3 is TGTGCCAGCAGTTTATCCGGCGGGGGGTTCACCGGGGAGCTGTTTTTT. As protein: CASSLSGGGFTGELFF.

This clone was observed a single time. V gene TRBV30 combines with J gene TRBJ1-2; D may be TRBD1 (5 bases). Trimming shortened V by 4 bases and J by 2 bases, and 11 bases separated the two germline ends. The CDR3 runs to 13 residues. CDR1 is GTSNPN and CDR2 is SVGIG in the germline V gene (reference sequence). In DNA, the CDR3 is TGTGCCTGGACAGGGAATTCGAACTATGGCTACACCTTC. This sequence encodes CAWTGNSNYGYTF.

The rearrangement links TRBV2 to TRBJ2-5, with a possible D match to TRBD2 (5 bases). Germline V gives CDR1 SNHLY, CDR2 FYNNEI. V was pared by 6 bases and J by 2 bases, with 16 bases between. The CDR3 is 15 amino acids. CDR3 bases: TGTGCCAGCAGGGACTCATCCGGGATTCAAGAGACCCAGTACTTC. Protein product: CASRDSSGIQETQYF.

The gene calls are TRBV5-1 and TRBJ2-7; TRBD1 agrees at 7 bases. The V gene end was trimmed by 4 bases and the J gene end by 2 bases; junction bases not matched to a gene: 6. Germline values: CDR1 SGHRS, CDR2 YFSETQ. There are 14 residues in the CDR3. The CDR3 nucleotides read TGCGCCAGCAGCCGTGAGGGGGCTACCTACGAGCAGTACTTC. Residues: CASSREGATYEQYF.

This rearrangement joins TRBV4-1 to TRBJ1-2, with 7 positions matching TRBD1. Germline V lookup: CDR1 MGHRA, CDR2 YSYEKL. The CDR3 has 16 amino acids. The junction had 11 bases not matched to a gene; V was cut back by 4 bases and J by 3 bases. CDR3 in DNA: TGCGCCAGCAGCCCCACCGAAGGACAGGTACACTATGGCTACACCTTC. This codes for CASSPTEGQVHYGYTF.

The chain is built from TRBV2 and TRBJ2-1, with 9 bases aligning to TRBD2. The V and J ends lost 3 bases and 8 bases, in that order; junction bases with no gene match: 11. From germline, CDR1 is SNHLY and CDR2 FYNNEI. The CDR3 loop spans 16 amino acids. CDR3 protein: CASSDWRRGGTDEQFF. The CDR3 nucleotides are TGTGCCAGCAGTGACTGGCGGCGGGGGGGCACTGATGAGCAGTTCTTC. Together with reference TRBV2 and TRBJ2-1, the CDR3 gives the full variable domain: EPEVTQTPSHQVTQMGQEVILRCVPISNHLYFYWYRQILGQKVEFLVSFYNNEISEKSEIFDDQFSVERPDGSNFTLKIRSTKLEDSAMYFCASSDWRRGGTDEQFFGPGTRLTVL.

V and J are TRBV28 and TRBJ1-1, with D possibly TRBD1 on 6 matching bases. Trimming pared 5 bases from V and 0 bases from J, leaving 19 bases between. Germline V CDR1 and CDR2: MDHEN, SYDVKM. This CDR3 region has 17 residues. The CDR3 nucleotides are TGTGCCAGCAGTCCCCCCCTGGCTACAGGGCTGAACACTGAAGCTTTCTTT. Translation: CASSPPLATGLNTEAFF.

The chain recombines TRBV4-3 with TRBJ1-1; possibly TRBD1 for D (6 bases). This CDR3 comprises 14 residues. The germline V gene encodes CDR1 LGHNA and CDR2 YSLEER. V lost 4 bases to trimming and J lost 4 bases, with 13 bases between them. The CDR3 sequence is CASSPTGIVTEAFF. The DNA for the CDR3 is TGCGCCAGCAGCCCCACAGGGATTGTCACTGAAGCTTTCTTT.

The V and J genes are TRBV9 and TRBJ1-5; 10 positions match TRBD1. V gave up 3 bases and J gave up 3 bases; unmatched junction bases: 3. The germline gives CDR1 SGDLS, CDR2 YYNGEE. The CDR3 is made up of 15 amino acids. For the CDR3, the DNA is TGTGCCAGCAGCGGAGGGACAGGGGCCAATCAGCCCCAGCATTTT. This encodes CASSGGTGANQPQHF.

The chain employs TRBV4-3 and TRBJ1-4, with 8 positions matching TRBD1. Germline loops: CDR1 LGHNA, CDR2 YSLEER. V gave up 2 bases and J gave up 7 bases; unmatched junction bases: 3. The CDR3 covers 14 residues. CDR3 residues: CASSQRTGFEKLFF. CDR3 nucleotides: TGCGCCAGCAGCCAACGGACAGGGTTTGAAAAACTGTTTTTT.

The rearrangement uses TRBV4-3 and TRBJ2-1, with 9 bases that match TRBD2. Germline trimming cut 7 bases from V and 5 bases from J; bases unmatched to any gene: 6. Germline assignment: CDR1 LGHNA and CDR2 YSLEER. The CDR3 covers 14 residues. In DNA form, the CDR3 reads TGCGCCAGCACCGAGGGACTAGCAGACAATGAGCAGTTCTTC. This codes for CASTEGLADNEQFF.

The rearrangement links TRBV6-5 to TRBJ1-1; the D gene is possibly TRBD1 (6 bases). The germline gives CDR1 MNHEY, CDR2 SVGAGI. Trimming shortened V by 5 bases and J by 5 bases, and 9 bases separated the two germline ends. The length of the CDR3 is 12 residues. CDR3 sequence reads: CASSQGWTEAFF. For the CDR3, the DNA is TGTGCCAGCAGTCAGGGGTGGACTGAAGCTTTCTTT.

For the CDR3, the DNA is TGTGCCACCAGCAGGCGAGTAGCGGGGAGTAATGAGCAGTTCTTC. Its protein product is CATSRRVAGSNEQFF. The rearrangement joins TRBV15 to TRBJ2-1, with 8 bases matching TRBD2. This CDR3 region has 15 residues. J was trimmed by 7 bases and V by 3 bases; bases with no gene match: 8. Germline values: CDR1 LNHNV, CDR2 YYDKDF (reference sequence).

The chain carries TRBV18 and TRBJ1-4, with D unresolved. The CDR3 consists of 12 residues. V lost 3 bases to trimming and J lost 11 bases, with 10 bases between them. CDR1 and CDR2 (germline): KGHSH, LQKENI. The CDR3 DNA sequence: TGTGCCAGCTCACCGGATACCGGGAAACTGTTTTTT. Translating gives CASSPDTGKLFF.